This paragraph reports one TCR beta chain. This sample is part of a study of blood T cell repertoires in COVID-19. The wider study: The samples span acute and convalescent COVID-19 from the United States, Italy and Spain. The cDNA or gDNA used as material had been derived from T cells, B-cell-depleted T cells, or PBMCs.

This CDR3 has 15 amino acids. J lost 2 bases, V lost 5 bases, and 4 bases had no gene match. From germline, CDR1 is KGHDR and CDR2 SFDVKD. Original processing notes: Cell counts per sample came from amplifying reference gene primers. Profiling relied on immunoSEQ multiplex PCR, and the TCRdb table lists in-frame clones only, not all of them. The V and J calls and clone size come from that table; D and trimming were worked out from the DNA. The sample lists about 270,000 clones; 88% were seen once. This receptor was taken from a man in his sixties who had recovered from COVID-19. Material for sequencing was peripheral blood. The chain joins TRBV24-1 to TRBJ2-3, with 9 bases lining up with TRBD1. As DNA, the CDR3 is TGTGCCACCAGTGGAGGGACAGGGTTCACAGATACGCAGTATTTT. Residues: CATSGGTGFTDTQYF.